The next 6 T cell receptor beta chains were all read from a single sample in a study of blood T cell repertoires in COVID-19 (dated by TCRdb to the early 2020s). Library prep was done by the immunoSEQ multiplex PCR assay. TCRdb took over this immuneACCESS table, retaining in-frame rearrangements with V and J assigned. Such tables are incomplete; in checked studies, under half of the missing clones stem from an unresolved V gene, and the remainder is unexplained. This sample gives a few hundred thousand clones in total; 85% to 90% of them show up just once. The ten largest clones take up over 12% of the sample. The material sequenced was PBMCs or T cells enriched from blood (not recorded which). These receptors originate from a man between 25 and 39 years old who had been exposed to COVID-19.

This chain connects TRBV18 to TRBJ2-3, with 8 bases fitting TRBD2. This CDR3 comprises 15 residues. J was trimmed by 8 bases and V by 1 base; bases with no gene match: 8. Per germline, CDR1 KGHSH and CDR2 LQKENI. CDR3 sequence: CASSPRRGGAGTQYF. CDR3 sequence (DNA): TGTGCCAGCTCACCACGCCGGGGGGGCGCCGGTACGCAGTATTTT.

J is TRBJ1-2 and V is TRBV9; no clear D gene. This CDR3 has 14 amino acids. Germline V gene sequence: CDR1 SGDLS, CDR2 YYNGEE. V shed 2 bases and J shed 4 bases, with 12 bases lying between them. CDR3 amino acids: CASSVSGGSYGYTF. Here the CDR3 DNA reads TGTGCCAGCAGCGTCTCCGGAGGCTCCTATGGCTACACCTTC.

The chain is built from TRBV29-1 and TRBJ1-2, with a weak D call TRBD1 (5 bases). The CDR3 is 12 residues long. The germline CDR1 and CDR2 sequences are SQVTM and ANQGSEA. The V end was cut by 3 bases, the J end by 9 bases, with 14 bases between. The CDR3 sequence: CSVEEGPTSYTF. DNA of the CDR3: TGCAGCGTTGAGGAGGGGCCTACTAGCTACACCTTC.

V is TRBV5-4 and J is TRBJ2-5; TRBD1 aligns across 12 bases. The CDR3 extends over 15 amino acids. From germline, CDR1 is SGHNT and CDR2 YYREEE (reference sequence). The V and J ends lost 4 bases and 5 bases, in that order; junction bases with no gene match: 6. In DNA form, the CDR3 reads TGTGCCAGCAGCAACCGGGACAGGGGGCACGAGACCCAGTACTTC. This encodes CASSNRDRGHETQYF.

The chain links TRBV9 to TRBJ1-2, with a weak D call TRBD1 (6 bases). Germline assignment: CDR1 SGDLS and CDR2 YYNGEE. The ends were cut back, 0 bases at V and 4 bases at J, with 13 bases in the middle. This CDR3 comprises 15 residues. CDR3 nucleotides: TGTGCCAGCAGCGTAGCGGACAGTCTTGGCTATGGCTACACCTTC. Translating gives CASSVADSLGYGYTF.

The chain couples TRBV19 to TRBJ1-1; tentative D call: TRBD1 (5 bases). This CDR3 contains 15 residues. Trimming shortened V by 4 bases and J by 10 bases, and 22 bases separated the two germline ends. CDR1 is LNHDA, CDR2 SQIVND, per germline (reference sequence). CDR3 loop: CASSSVGLTELGAFF. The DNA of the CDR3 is TGTGCCAGTAGTAGTGTGGGGCTAACCGAGCTTGGAGCTTTCTTT.